This T cell receptor (beta chain) appears in the sequencing data of a study of CD8 T cells in Susac syndrome. When the RNA was reverse transcribed, random hexamers were used with an input of about 0.5 to 1 ug. Amplification of TCR beta CDR3 by immunoSEQ multiplex PCR spanned 54 Vbeta and 13 Jbeta. TCRdb re-analysed the immunoSEQ multiplex PCR reads in MiXCR, keeping a single row per CDR3 protein. This sample has 75,000 to 95,000 distinct CDR3 sequences, with 95% found just once. This clonotype has just one count. As yet, its antigen is unknown. Study conclusions and caveats: The number of individuals included in the study's TCR sequencing and HLA analysis was acknowledged as relatively small.

The CDR3 consists of 14 residues. Germline V CDR1 and CDR2: SGHVS, FQNEAQ. Trimming stripped 5 bases from V and 1 base from J, with 12 bases between. The clonotype was recovered from a human donor with Susac syndrome. The rearrangement uses TRBV7-8 and TRBJ2-7; no definite D call. Material: CD8+ T cells from PBMCs. The CDR3 sequence is CASSPPARSYEQYF. As DNA, the CDR3 is TGTGCCAGCAGCCCCCCCGCCCGGTCCTACGAGCAGTACTTC.